Presented here are 14 T cell receptor beta chains from one specimen sequenced in a study of blood T cells in healthy people across ages. A second PCR, run for roughly 7 to 12 cycles, used a sample-barcoded 5' primer plus a J-beta primer mix. In TCRdb, the 5' RACE reads were re-called with MiXCR into one record per CDR3 protein. The sample lists some 900,000 distinct CDR3 sequences, around 46% occurring once. The material sequenced was blood. The receptors originated from a young man in good health.

The chain recombines TRBV20-1 with TRBJ2-1, with D perhaps TRBD1 (7 bases). Germline V gene data show CDR1 as DFQATT and CDR2 as SNEGSKA (reference sequence). V lost 2 bases, J lost 6 bases, and 8 bases lay in between. The CDR3 spans 12 residues. The CDR3 protein is CSARQGGNEQFF. In DNA, the CDR3 is TGCAGTGCTAGACAGGGGGGCAATGAGCAGTTCTTC.

This clonotype was found a few times. The CDR3 DNA reads TGTGCTAGCCCGGGACAGGGCGAAAACATTCAGTACTTC. It yields the protein CASPGQGENIQYF. This chain joins TRBV12-5 and TRBJ2-4; 9 bases are a match to TRBD1. The length of the CDR3 is 13 residues. CDR1 LGHNT and CDR2 FRNRAP come from the germline V gene. Trimming removed 9 bases from V and 5 bases from J; junction bases left unmatched: 5.

The chain carries TRBV29-1 and TRBJ2-2, with D perhaps TRBD1 (6 bases). The CDR3 spans 12 residues. Trimming pared 7 bases from V and 10 bases from J, leaving 16 bases between. CDR1 and CDR2 (germline): SQVTM, ANQGSEA. The CDR3 DNA reads TGCAGCGCAAGAACAGGGCTGGAGGAGCTGTTTTTT. Its translation: CSARTGLEELFF.

This clonotype was counted between two and nine times. The V call is TRBV29-1, the J call TRBJ1-4, with a tentative D call TRBD1 (6 bases). Germline CDR1 reads SQVTM; CDR2 reads ANQGSEA. This CDR3 comprises 13 residues. With 3 bases removed from V and 7 bases from J, the gap between germline ends came to 12 bases. The CDR3 nucleotides read TGCAGCGTTGACAGGGGACGAGGTGAAAAACTGTTTTTT. Its translation is CSVDRGRGEKLFF.

Notes on this clonotype: Just one base apart from a much larger clone, this may be a read error. The chain links TRBV6-2 or TRBV6-3 to TRBJ1-2; D is ambiguous. The V gene lost 8 bases and the J gene lost 6 bases, with 19 bases spanning the gap. Germline loops: CDR1 MNHEY, CDR2 SVGEGT. The CDR3 sequence is 14 residues long. CDR3 in amino acids: CASHSGGSEDGYTF. CDR3 sequence (DNA): TGTGCCAGCCATAGCGGAGGTTCGGAGGATGGCTACACCTTC.

This clonotype was detected once. The rearrangement uses TRBV20-1 and TRBJ2-4, with 8 bases fitting TRBD1. The last part of the DNA fits TRBJ2-5 better; the J call may be wrong. CDR1 and CDR2 from the germline V gene are DFQATT and SNEGSKA (reference sequence). The CDR3 totals 13 residues. The CDR3 protein is CSARQGAWETQYF. The CDR3 coding sequence is TGCAGTGCTAGGCAGGGGGCGTGGGAGACCCAGTACTTC.

V gene TRBV7-9 combines with J gene TRBJ1-6; no firm D call. CDR3 length: 12 amino acids. The germline V and J ends were trimmed by 5 bases and 7 bases, with 6 bases remaining between them. CDR1 SEHNR and CDR2 FQNEAQ come from the germline V gene (reference sequence). The DNA for the CDR3 is TGTGCCAGCAGCGGTATCAATTCACCCCTCCACTTT. Translated: CASSGINSPLHF.

This sequence joins TRBV9 and TRBJ2-3, with D tentatively TRBD1 (5 bases). The V end was cut by 0 bases, the J end by 5 bases, with 10 bases between. The CDR3 length is 14 residues. Per the germline V gene, CDR1 is SGDLS and CDR2 is YYNGEE. For the CDR3, the DNA is TGTGCCAGCAGCGTAGAACAGGTGGAAGATACGCAGTATTTT. Its translation is CASSVEQVEDTQYF.

This chain uses TRBV4-2 with TRBJ1-5, with TRBD1 as a possible D gene (6 bases). The germline CDR1 and CDR2 sequences are LGHNA and YNFKEQ. The ends were cut back, 1 base at V and 3 bases at J, with 10 bases in the middle. The CDR3 is 15 amino acids. CDR3 amino acids: CASSQGDRNNQPQHF. CDR3 nucleotide sequence: TGTGCCAGCAGCCAAGGTGACAGGAACAATCAGCCCCAGCATTTT.

The chain couples TRBV9 to TRBJ2-6, with D unresolved. There are 14 residues in the CDR3. Trimming took off 2 bases at V and 4 bases at J, with 7 bases between the two ends. The germline CDR1 and CDR2 sequences are SGDLS and YYNGEE. Here the CDR3 DNA reads TGTGCCAGCAGCGTCGGGTGGGGGGCCAACGTCCTGACTTTC. It codes for CASSVGWGANVLTF.

The chain carries TRBV7-2 and TRBJ1-1; TRBD1 might be the D (6 bases). The V end was cut by 3 bases, the J end by 0 bases, with 11 bases between. The germline V gene has CDR1 SGHTA and CDR2 FQGNSA. The CDR3 sequence is 15 residues long. The CDR3 DNA sequence: TGTGCCAGCAGCTTCCGGGACATGATGAACACTGAAGCTTTCTTT. This sequence encodes CASSFRDMMNTEAFF.

The chain couples TRBV20-1 to TRBJ2-7, with D uncertain. Per the germline V gene, CDR1 is DFQATT and CDR2 is SNEGSKA (reference sequence). This CDR3 is built from 11 residues. V lost 4 bases, J lost 7 bases, and 11 bases lay in between. The CDR3, as DNA: TGCAGTGCTATCTTCCGAGGAGAGCAGTACTTC. Amino acid sequence: CSAIFRGEQYF.

CDR3 sequence: CASSQDEASGEAQYF. The CDR3 DNA is TGCGCCAGCAGCCAAGATGAGGCTAGCGGGGAAGCGCAGTATTTT. This rearrangement joins TRBV4-1 to TRBJ2-3, with 9 bases lining up with TRBD2. CDR1 and CDR2 (germline): MGHRA, YSYEKL. CDR3 length: 15 residues. After removal of 0 bases from V and 10 bases from J, the junction contained 8 bases not matched to a gene.

This chain connects TRBV2 to TRBJ2-7; 7 nucleotides align to TRBD1. This CDR3 has 14 residues. Trimming took 8 bases from V and 0 from J; bases not matched to a gene: 7. CDR1 SNHLY and CDR2 FYNNEI come from the germline V gene. The CDR3 spells CASLGTASSYEQYF. The CDR3 bases are TGTGCCAGCCTTGGGACAGCAAGCTCCTACGAGCAGTACTTC.